The next 17 T cell receptor beta chains were all read from a single sample in a study of control samples from healthy donors and cancer patients. Some clones are missing from TCRdb's copy, which holds only in-frame ones; the method was immunoSEQ multiplex PCR. The table has 350,000 to 450,000 clones, more than 80% seen once. The sample comprised PBMCs. These TCRs come from a man aged 40-49 years with head and neck cancer.

The rearrangement uses TRBV4-2 and TRBJ1-2; unclear D gene. The CDR3 is made up of 15 amino acids. The germline V and J ends were trimmed by 1 base and 4 bases, with 13 bases remaining between them. Germline CDR1 is LGHNA and CDR2 is YNFKEQ. The CDR3 is CASSQAVGQSYGYTF. The CDR3 nucleotides are TGTGCCAGCAGCCAAGCCGTGGGCCAAAGCTATGGCTACACCTTC.

DNA for the CDR3: TGTGCCAGCAGTAGGGCGGAGTGGGGCCCCTACGAGCAGTACTTC. Its protein is CASSRAEWGPYEQYF. V is TRBV6-2 or TRBV6-3 and J is TRBJ2-7; the D gene is possibly TRBD1 (5 bases). Trimming took off 5 bases at V and 2 bases at J, with 16 bases between the two ends. The CDR3 spans 15 residues. Germline-derived CDR1 and CDR2 are MNHEY and SVGEGT.

The gene calls are TRBV5-6 and TRBJ1-1; no reliable D call. The CDR3 is 16 residues long. V was clipped by 2 bases and J by 0 bases, with 14 bases between them. Germline V gene lookup returns CDR1 SGHDT and CDR2 YYEEEE. The CDR3 bases are TGTGCCAGCAGCTTATACGGTATCTTAATGAACACTGAAGCTTTCTTT. This encodes CASSLYGILMNTEAFF.

The rearrangement links TRBV12-3 or TRBV12-4 to TRBJ1-1, with D possibly TRBD1 on 6 matching bases. V gave up 6 bases and J gave up 2 bases, with 10 bases separating them. The CDR3 has 13 amino acids. Here the CDR3 reads CASRTGGNTEAFF. The DNA of the CDR3 is TGTGCCAGCAGGACAGGTGGTAACACTGAAGCTTTCTTT.

The rearrangement uses TRBV5-1 and TRBJ2-5, with TRBD1 matching 10 bases. Germline CDR1 is SGHRS and CDR2 is YFSETQ. The CDR3 extends over 17 amino acids. With 4 bases clipped from V and 4 bases from J, the junction kept 13 bases outside the gene matches. The CDR3: CASSPGTGAPWGETQYF. The CDR3 DNA reads TGCGCCAGCAGCCCCGGGACAGGGGCGCCCTGGGGAGAGACCCAGTACTTC.

The DNA of the CDR3 is TGTGCCAGTAGTATAGAGACAGGGCGAGGAGCTGAAGCTTTCTTT. It encodes CASSIETGRGAEAFF. The chain carries TRBV19 and TRBJ1-1; TRBD1 matches at 7 bases. The V gene end was trimmed by 0 bases and the J gene end by 6 bases; junction bases not matched to a gene: 7. Germline CDR1 is LNHDA and CDR2 is SQIVND (reference sequence). This CDR3 spans 15 amino acids.

This chain uses TRBV10-3 with TRBJ2-7; weak D call: TRBD1 (6 bases). CDR3 size: 13 residues. Between the trimmed V and J ends, which lost 2 bases and 6 bases, there was a span of 11 bases. Germline CDR1 reads ENHRY; CDR2 reads SYGVKD. The CDR3: CAISERGSSEQYF. The DNA for the CDR3 is TGTGCCATCAGTGAGAGGGGGAGTAGCGAGCAGTACTTC.

The rearrangement uses TRBV7-2 and TRBJ2-1, with 7 positions matching TRBD2. The CDR3 loop spans 16 amino acids. Losses at the gene ends were 2 bases for V and 4 bases for J; bases not matched to a gene: 8. Germline CDR1 reads SGHTA; CDR2 reads FQGNSA. CDR3 coding DNA: TGTGCCAGCAGCTTACAGGGAGCGGGAAATTACAATGAGCAGTTCTTC. Translating gives CASSLQGAGNYNEQFF.

The chain joins TRBV19 to TRBJ2-7; D is perhaps TRBD2 (6 bases). V was clipped by 1 base and J by 4 bases, with 14 bases between them. Looked up from germline, CDR1 is LNHDA and CDR2 is SQIVND (reference sequence). CDR3 size: 15 residues. The CDR3 spells CASSIVGGLTYEQYF. The CDR3 nucleotides read TGTGCCAGTAGTATAGTGGGTGGACTAACATACGAGCAGTACTTC.

This chain joins TRBV19 and TRBJ2-7, with 8 bases identical to TRBD1. Germline lookup yields CDR1 LNHDA and CDR2 SQIVND (reference sequence). CDR3 size: 17 residues. Losses at the gene ends were 5 bases for V and 5 bases for J; bases not matched to a gene: 17. CDR3 bases: TGTGCCAGTAGTCCGACCGACCAGGGGGCCCTATTTGACGAGCAGTACTTC. Protein product: CASSPTDQGALFDEQYF.

The J gene is TRBJ1-5, the V gene TRBV5-1; TRBD1 is a possible D gene (5 bases). Trimming cost V 1 base and J 6 bases, with 11 bases left between them. The CDR3 is made up of 14 amino acids. CDR1 is SGHRS and CDR2 is YFSETQ in the germline V gene. This CDR3 is CASSLSGSPQPQHF. For the CDR3, the DNA is TGCGCCAGCAGCTTGTCAGGGTCTCCTCAGCCCCAGCATTTT.

This clone was seen once. CDR3 amino acids: CASRTRTSGANVLTF. The CDR3, as DNA: TGTGCCAGCAGAACCCGGACCTCTGGGGCCAACGTCCTGACTTTC. The chain couples TRBV6-5 to TRBJ2-6; no clear D gene. The CDR3 sequence is 15 residues long. V lost 6 bases, J lost 0 bases, and 9 bases lay in between. Germline CDR1 MNHEY, CDR2 SVGAGI.

The count of this clone is one. The gene calls are TRBV7-8 and TRBJ1-2, with D possibly being TRBD1 (5 bases). In germline, CDR1 is SGHVS, CDR2 FQNEAQ. The CDR3 is 15 residues long. V dropped 5 bases and J dropped 0 bases, with 13 bases sitting between them. The CDR3 sequence is CASSQRDSTNYGYTF. The CDR3 DNA reads TGTGCCAGCAGCCAGCGGGACTCCACTAACTATGGCTACACCTTC.

V is TRBV6-6 and J is TRBJ2-3; D tentatively reads TRBD1 or TRBD2 (6 bases each). The CDR3 is made up of 15 amino acids. Trimming shortened V by 10 bases and J by 4 bases, and 21 bases separated the two germline ends. Germline V CDR1 and CDR2: MNHNY, SVGAGI (reference sequence). CDR3 sequence reads: CAITSVGGSADTQYF. Here the CDR3 DNA reads TGTGCCATCACCTCCGTGGGGGGCTCCGCAGATACGCAGTATTTT.

This chain connects TRBV6-4 to TRBJ2-3; D may be TRBD2 (7 bases). Germline V gene lookup returns CDR1 MRHNA and CDR2 SNTAGT. The CDR3 contains 16 residues. V lost 3 bases and J 4 bases, leaving 17 bases between the germline ends. The CDR3 DNA is TGTGCCAGCAGTGAGAGTGGGGGGGGCTTCCCAGATACGCAGTATTTT. This translates into CASSESGGGFPDTQYF.

This chain uses TRBV5-1 with TRBJ2-7, with D maybe TRBD1 (6 bases). CDR3 size: 13 residues. Per the germline V gene, CDR1 is SGHRS and CDR2 is YFSETQ. V lost 6 bases, J lost 0 bases, and 10 bases lay in between. The CDR3 loop is CASTDRISYEQYF. Here the CDR3 DNA reads TGCGCCAGCACTGACAGGATCTCCTACGAGCAGTACTTC.

The genes are TRBV30 and TRBJ1-4; TRBD1 matches at 7 bases. Germline V gives CDR1 GTSNPN, CDR2 SVGIG (reference sequence). This CDR3 is built from 15 residues. The junction had 11 bases not matched to a gene; V was cut back by 2 bases and J by 8 bases. The CDR3 here is CAWSMRQGVGEKLFF. Written as DNA, the CDR3 is TGTGCCTGGAGTATGAGACAGGGAGTAGGGGAAAAACTGTTTTTT.